This T cell receptor (beta chain) is drawn from a study of OX40 agonist ivuxolimab in advanced cancers. General study results and limits: With doses of 0.1-3.0 mg/kg, partial responders showed among the lowest clonal expansion.

As for this clone: Its antigen remains unknown.

Germline V lookup: CDR1 MNHNY, CDR2 SVGAGI (reference sequence). Trimming left V 2 bases short and J 4 bases short, with 9 bases between. The CDR3 extends over 13 amino acids. The table came from immunoSEQ multiplex PCR; TCRdb's copy has only in-frame clones and leaves some out. The table shows approximately 50,000 clones, with approximately 80% occurring only once. The sequences come from CD4+ or CD8+ T cells sorted from blood, collected in a trial of the OX40 agonist ivuxolimab. This TCR was sampled from an adult with an advanced solid tumor such as melanoma, head and neck, liver or kidney cancer. The genes are TRBV6-6 and TRBJ2-7; D tentatively fits TRBD1 or TRBD2 (5 bases each). CDR3 in amino acids: CASSYPGTYEQYF. CDR3 DNA: TGTGCCAGCAGTTACCCAGGGACGTACGAGCAGTACTTC.